The text below deals with one T cell receptor (beta chain). Per the original methods: Reference gene primer amplification in the assay estimated nucleated cell counts. Some clones are missing from TCRdb's copy, which holds only in-frame ones; the method was immunoSEQ multiplex PCR. D and trimming come from the DNA, and the V and J calls and clone size come from that table. This sample yields under 200,000 clones, of which about nine tenths are seen a single time; roughly 4.1% belongs to the top ten. The CDR3 spans 16 residues. The V gene's germline CDR1 is SNHLY and CDR2 FYNNEI. The trim removed 3 bases at V and 2 bases at J, leaving 5 bases unmatched. This sample was taken from a study of blood T cell repertoires in COVID-19. Across the study: T cells, B-cell-depleted T cells, or PBMCs provided the cDNA or gDNA that served as material.

This TCR was sampled from a woman between 65 and 79 years old with acute or convalescent COVID-19. The V call is TRBV2, the J call TRBJ2-3; 10 positions match TRBD2. Source material: peripheral blood. Here the CDR3 reads CASSERTSGYTDTQYF. DNA of the CDR3: TGTGCCAGCAGTGAGAGGACTAGCGGATACACAGATACGCAGTATTTT.